This T cell receptor (beta chain) was obtained from a study of T cell changes during pregnancy in multiple sclerosis. Trimming cost V 7 bases and J 6 bases; bases outside gene matches: 8. From germline, CDR1 is MNHNS and CDR2 SASEGT. The CDR3 extends over 13 amino acids. Assay used: immunoSEQ multiplex PCR; TCRdb lists only in-frame clones, some missing. The table has some 80,000 clones, nearly 95% seen once; the top ten hold less than 0.15%. The chain combines TRBV6-1 with TRBJ2-7; the match to TRBD2 covers 8 bases. The clonotype was recovered from a female donor with multiple sclerosis, enrolled in a pregnancy study. The sequenced sample was CD4+ T cells from peripheral blood mononuclear cells, obtained after pregnancy. CDR3: CASTPPRGGEQYF. CDR3 sequence (DNA): TGTGCCAGCACGCCCCCCCGGGGGGGCGAGCAGTACTTC.